The 9 T cell receptor beta chains in this list originate from one sample, sequenced in a study of cytomegalovirus exposure and HLA in healthy donors. The PCR used 60 Vbeta and 13 Jbeta primers. Profiled with immunoSEQ multiplex PCR; TCRdb holds only in-frame clones, not every one. The sample records over 100,000 clones, roughly 79% being singletons. Material: PBMCs. The receptors stem from a woman aged 45-65 years in good health and CMV-seropositive.

The chain recombines TRBV18 with TRBJ2-3, with TRBD2 matching over 8 bases. V gave up 5 bases and J gave up 5 bases; unmatched junction bases: 6. CDR3 length equals 14 residues. Germline CDR1 is KGHSH and CDR2 is LQKENI. The CDR3 spells CASSSGLAGDTQYF. The CDR3 DNA follows: TGTGCCAGCTCATCCGGACTAGCCGGAGATACGCAGTATTTT.

The V gene is TRBV7-2, the J gene TRBJ2-7; the D gene is possibly TRBD2 (6 bases). The CDR3 contains 14 residues. Germline V gene data show CDR1 as SGHTA and CDR2 as FQGNSA. The ends were cut back, 5 bases at V and 2 bases at J, with 13 bases in the middle. CDR3 amino acids: CASSAGTPPYEQYF. The CDR3, as DNA: TGTGCCAGCAGCGCCGGGACTCCCCCCTACGAGCAGTACTTC.

The chain carries TRBV5-6 and TRBJ2-7, with unresolved D. This CDR3 has 15 amino acids. Deletions cut 0 bases from V and 0 bases from J, with 10 bases between. Germline-derived CDR1 and CDR2 are SGHDT and YYEEEE. As DNA, the CDR3 is TGTGCCAGCAGCTTGGGTGGCGGCCGCTCCTACGAGCAGTACTTC. Amino acids: CASSLGGGRSYEQYF.

The sample holds one count of this clone. This rearrangement joins TRBV11-1 to TRBJ1-1; D gene ambiguous. Germline V gives CDR1 SGHAT, CDR2 FQDESV (reference sequence). Trimming removed 5 bases at V and 4 bases at J, with 14 bases between. The CDR3 runs 14 residues. CDR3 amino acids: CASSLGMGVTEAFF. CDR3 DNA: TGTGCCAGCAGCCTAGGGATGGGCGTCACTGAAGCTTTCTTT.

The genes are TRBV5-1 and TRBJ1-2; 8 nucleotides line up with TRBD1. Germline CDR1 and CDR2: SGHRS and YFSETQ. There are 15 residues in the CDR3. V gave up 1 base and J gave up 6 bases; unmatched junction bases: 8. CDR3 bases: TGCGCCAGCAGCTTGCAAGGACAGGGTCGGGATGGCTACACCTTC. Encoded protein: CASSLQGQGRDGYTF.

The genes are TRBV2 and TRBJ2-1, with 9 bases matching TRBD2. The CDR3 has 14 residues. Per the germline V gene, CDR1 is SNHLY and CDR2 is FYNNEI. Trimming cost V 6 bases and J 6 bases; bases outside gene matches: 6. CDR3 nucleotide sequence: TGTGCCAGCAGAAGCGGGAGGAGGGGCAATGAGCAGTTCTTC. It encodes CASRSGRRGNEQFF.

The J gene is TRBJ1-1, the V gene TRBV27; TRBD1 agrees at 7 bases. Germline CDR1 reads MNHEY; CDR2 reads SMNVEV (reference sequence). V was pared by 5 bases and J by 12 bases, with 9 bases of the junction left unmatched. The CDR3 consists of 12 residues. The CDR3 DNA sequence: TGTGCCAGCAGTCGGACAGGTGATCCCCCTTTCTTT. Translation gives CASSRTGDPPFF.

This chain links TRBV5-5 with TRBJ2-1; 10 bases agree with TRBD2. The CDR3 consists of 15 residues. Germline-derived CDR1 and CDR2 are SGHKS and YYEKEE (reference sequence). J lost 1 base, V lost 4 bases, and 2 bases had no gene match. The CDR3 DNA sequence: TGTGCCAGCAGCCTAGCGGGAGCATCCTACAATGAGCAGTTCTTC. Translation: CASSLAGASYNEQFF.

This chain uses TRBV27 with TRBJ2-1; 9 bases line up with TRBD2. CDR1 is MNHEY, CDR2 SMNVEV, per germline (reference sequence). The CDR3 contains 14 residues. V gave up 2 bases and J gave up 10 bases; unmatched junction bases: 6. The CDR3 DNA follows: TGTGCCAGCAGTTTAAGGCGGGGGGGGAGCGAGCAGTTCTTC. This sequence encodes CASSLRRGGSEQFF.